The 15 T cell receptor beta chains listed next were all sequenced from one sample in a study of cytomegalovirus exposure and HLA in healthy donors. This PCR relied on a set of 60 Vbeta primers and 13 Jbeta primers. Here immunoSEQ multiplex PCR was the method, and the copy in TCRdb shows in-frame clones only, minus some. The sample holds approximately 160,000 clones, 68% seen once. Material: PBMCs. These receptors were taken from a man between 50 and 59 years old in good health and CMV-seronegative.

V gene TRBV19 combines with J gene TRBJ1-2; 9 bases match TRBD1. Per the germline V gene, CDR1 is LNHDA and CDR2 is SQIVND (reference sequence). This CDR3 has 15 residues. Trimming removed 3 bases from V and 3 bases from J; junction bases left unmatched: 5. CDR3 sequence: CASSIRGQGDYGYTF. CDR3 in DNA: TGTGCCAGTAGTATTAGGGGACAGGGAGACTATGGCTACACCTTC.

The rearrangement links TRBV6-1 to TRBJ1-4; the D gene is possibly TRBD1 (6 bases). V lost 7 bases and J lost 6, with 18 bases in between. CDR3 length equals 15 residues. Germline V gives CDR1 MNHNS, CDR2 SASEGT. The CDR3 DNA follows: TGTGCCAGCACCCAAAAGAGGGGGAAGGATGAAAAACTGTTTTTT. Protein sequence: CASTQKRGKDEKLFF.

The chain employs TRBV13 and TRBJ1-2; TRBD1 matches at 10 bases. From germline, CDR1 is PRHDT and CDR2 FYEKMQ (reference sequence). The CDR3 is made up of 15 amino acids. V trimming: 5 bases; J trimming: 6 bases; junction bases outside the gene matches: 9. This CDR3 is CASSQMTGGADGYTF. CDR3 nucleotide sequence: TGTGCCAGCAGCCAAATGACAGGGGGCGCTGATGGCTACACCTTC.

This sequence joins TRBV2 and TRBJ2-5; 13 bases agree with TRBD2. Germline trimming cut 3 bases from V and 4 bases from J; bases unmatched to any gene: 2. This CDR3 spans 15 amino acids. Germline V gene data show CDR1 as SNHLY and CDR2 as FYNNEI. CDR3 nucleotide sequence: TGTGCCAGCAGTGAGAGGACTAGCGGGGGAGAGACCCAGTACTTC. Encoded protein: CASSERTSGGETQYF.

This chain joins TRBV19 and TRBJ2-1; D ambiguous. From germline, CDR1 is LNHDA and CDR2 SQIVND (reference sequence). CDR3 size: 15 residues. V shed 3 bases and J shed 4 bases, with 13 bases lying between them. Written as DNA, the CDR3 is TGTGCCAGTAGTATGGGCCCAGCTAATTACAATGAGCAGTTCTTC. Translated, it gives CASSMGPANYNEQFF.

The V and J genes are TRBV27 and TRBJ1-1; 10 bases line up with TRBD1. The CDR3 runs to 16 residues. CDR1 is MNHEY and CDR2 is SMNVEV in the germline V gene (reference sequence). Trimming removed 6 bases from V and 0 bases from J; junction bases left unmatched: 7. The CDR3 DNA follows: TGTGCCAGCAGCCCGGGGACAGGGGCGTTGAACACTGAAGCTTTCTTT. Its translation is CASSPGTGALNTEAFF.

This rearrangement joins TRBV5-6 to TRBJ2-7, with 8 bases matching TRBD2. The CDR3 sequence is 16 residues long. J was trimmed by 4 bases and V by 4 bases; bases with no gene match: 13. The germline CDR1 and CDR2 sequences are SGHDT and YYEEEE. The CDR3 reads CASSRATGGATYEQYF. In DNA form, the CDR3 reads TGTGCCAGCAGCCGGGCAACGGGGGGGGCCACGTACGAGCAGTACTTC.

This chain uses TRBV6-5 with TRBJ2-5; D unclear. Germline V gene sequence: CDR1 MNHEY, CDR2 SVGAGI. The CDR3 sequence is 13 residues long. V shed 4 bases and J shed 2 bases, with 8 bases lying between them. The CDR3 coding sequence is TGTGCCAGCAGTTCGACTGTTCAAGAGACCCAGTACTTC. Protein sequence: CASSSTVQETQYF.

The sample holds a few counts of this clone. The V call is TRBV7-9, the J call TRBJ2-2; no definite D call. This CDR3 is built from 15 residues. The germline V gene encodes CDR1 SEHNR and CDR2 FQNEAQ (reference sequence). Trimming shortened V by 3 bases and J by 4 bases, and 12 bases separated the two germline ends. CDR3 coding DNA: TGTGCCAGCAGCTTTAAAGGAGCTCCCACCGGGGAGCTGTTTTTT. It translates to CASSFKGAPTGELFF.

The chain carries TRBV5-6 and TRBJ2-7; 11 bases are shared with TRBD2. Germline CDR1 reads SGHDT; CDR2 reads YYEEEE. With 6 bases clipped from V and 3 bases from J, the junction kept 8 bases outside the gene matches. The CDR3 spans 15 residues. DNA for the CDR3: TGTGCCAGCATCCTCCTAGCGGGGGGATTCTACGAGCAGTACTTC. This translates into CASILLAGGFYEQYF.

V usage is TRBV4-3 and J usage is TRBJ2-7; TRBD1 might be the D (5 bases). The germline V gene encodes CDR1 LGHNA and CDR2 YSLEER. CDR3 length: 14 residues. V was pared by 4 bases and J by 2 bases, with 12 bases between. The CDR3 nucleotides are TGCGCCAGCAGCCCCTTCCCCAGGGCCTACGAGCAGTACTTC. This encodes CASSPFPRAYEQYF.

This chain links TRBV5-6 with TRBJ1-6; 10 bases are shared with TRBD1. Looked up from germline, CDR1 is SGHDT and CDR2 is YYEEEE. The CDR3 is 16 residues long. The junction had 6 bases not matched to a gene; V was cut back by 0 bases and J by 9 bases. CDR3 DNA sequence: TGTGCCAGCAGCTTGGCGGTGGGGACAGGGGTTTCACCCCTCCACTTT. Residues: CASSLAVGTGVSPLHF.

The rearrangement joins TRBV21-1 to TRBJ2-7; the tabulated D call, TRBD2, remains unverified against the DNA. TRBV21-1 is tagged as a pseudogene. The CDR3 has 14 residues. CDR3: CASSKSLSPYEQYF. DNA of the CDR3: TGTGCCAGCAGCAAAAGCCTAAGCCCCTACGAGCAGTACTTC.

The rearrangement links TRBV7-6 to TRBJ2-7; 8 bases map to TRBD1. The germline V gene has CDR1 SGHVS and CDR2 FNYEAQ. There are 13 residues in the CDR3. V lost 5 bases, J lost 6 bases, and 6 bases stayed unmatched. DNA of the CDR3: TGTGCCAGCAGCCTCGACAGGGGAACCGAGCAGTACTTC. Translated, it gives CASSLDRGTEQYF. The full variable domain, its missing parts supplied by reference TRBV7-6 and TRBJ2-7, is GAGVSQSPRYKVTKRGQDVALRCDPISGHVSLYWYRQALGQGPEFLTYFNYEAQQDKSGLPNDRFSAERPEGSISTLTIQRTEQRDSAMYRCASSLDRGTEQYFGPGTRLTVT.

The chain carries TRBV7-2 and TRBJ2-5; 8 nucleotides match TRBD1. The DNA end is a closer match to TRBJ2-7, so the J assignment may be wrong. The CDR3 has 14 amino acids. CDR1 SGHTA and CDR2 FQGNSA come from the germline V gene. The CDR3 reads CASSSGQATYEQYF. The CDR3 DNA follows: TGTGCCAGCAGCTCGGGACAGGCGACCTACGAGCAGTACTTC.